In this sample, the clone carrying this TCR beta chain turned up many times. Its specificity is unknown. The protocol attached unique molecular identifiers to individual cDNA molecules. TCRdb used MiXCR to reprocess the 5' RACE reads, holding one entry per CDR3 protein. Of approximately 27,000 distinct CDR3 sequences listed, 4.5% to 5.5% are singletons. Germline trimming cut 4 bases from V and 5 bases from J; bases unmatched to any gene: 9. Germline CDR1 SGDLS, CDR2 YYNGEE. The CDR3 totals 14 residues. This sample is drawn from a study of early T cells in non-severe SARS-CoV-2 infection. Whole-study context: Sequenced bulk RNA came from whole blood that was unsorted, and chains were unpaired.

Notes on the study in general: In VDJdb matching, anti-spike CD8 responses were favored while private and CD4 specificities went missing.

Sequencing input: whole blood. The TCR originated in an adult who was a healthcare worker with PCR-confirmed SARS-CoV-2 infection or an uninfected control (not recorded which). J is TRBJ2-7 and V is TRBV9; 7 bases match TRBD1. CDR3 DNA: TGTGCCAGCAGCATACAGGGGCGGTTGGACGAGCAGTACTTC. Residues: CASSIQGRLDEQYF.